The clone carrying this TCR beta chain was counted between two and nine times. It was RNA transcripts that yielded the amplified TCR beta CDR3 regions. First-round RT-PCR of the TCR CDR3 relied on the HTBI primer set. MiXCR, run by TCRdb on the multiplex PCR reads, gives a single entry per CDR3 protein. The sample includes around 450,000 distinct CDR3 sequences, 15% to 19% seen only once; the top ten take roughly 15%. These data originate in a study of T cells in Graves' hyperthyroidism and ophthalmopathy. This receptor was taken from a woman aged 18-30 years with Graves' hyperthyroidism. The specimen was blood.

CDR3 protein: CASSLRPSGTRGLSPLHF. CDR3 nucleotide sequence: TGTGCCAGCAGCCTCCGCCCTTCCGGGACCAGAGGATTGTCACCCCTCCACTTT. The J gene is TRBJ1-6, the V gene TRBV2; maybe TRBD1 (5 bases). CDR3 size: 18 residues. Trimming took 6 bases from V and 10 from J, leaving 28 bases between them. The germline gives CDR1 SNHLY, CDR2 FYNNEI.